These 3 T cell receptor beta chains originate from one sample sequenced in a study of Tregs in tolerant kidney transplant recipients. Generated by immunoSEQ multiplex PCR, the TCRdb table keeps only in-frame clones and is missing some. In all, the sample yields some 15,000 clones. Recipients received nonmyeloablative bone marrow transplants from related graft donors, with transient mixed chimerism. The input for sequencing was CD4+ T cells from blood (PBMCs), taken 12 months after the transplant. All receptors come from a human patient who received a combined kidney and bone marrow transplant. A subset of T cells may come from the graft donor.

Notes on this clone: The read halts 3 residues ahead of the CDR3 end, with the missing end drawn from the germline J gene. The gene calls are TRBV2 and TRBJ2-2; 11 nucleotides line up with TRBD2. This CDR3 spans 17 amino acids. V shed 7 bases, J shed 1 base, and the junction held 8 bases outside the gene matches. Germline assignment: CDR1 SNHLY and CDR2 FYNNEI. The sequenced CDR3 bases are TGTGCCAGCACAGAAAGAGGGACTAGCGGGAACACCGGGGAG. It yields the protein CASTERGTSGNTGE. The full CDR3 protein reads CASTERGTSGNTGELFF.

This clone counts as medium-sized by frequency. The read terminates 3 residues ahead of where the CDR3 ends, so the germline J gene completes it. The genes are TRBV5-3 and TRBJ2-1, with 12 positions matching TRBD2. TRBV5-3 is noted as an ORF with a role that remains uncertain. There are 15 residues in the CDR3. V lost 4 bases to trimming and J lost 3 bases; unmatched junction nucleotides: 2. The CDR3: CARSQGLAGYNEQFF. CDR3 bases read: TGTGCCAGAAGCCAGGGACTAGCGGGCTACAATGAG.

Remarks on this clone: The observed sequence ends 3 residues before the CDR3 terminus, with the missing tail filled in from the germline J gene. The chain is built from TRBV6-1 and TRBJ1-6; D is possibly TRBD1 (6 bases). The CDR3 contains 15 residues. V lost 2 bases, J lost 4 bases, and 9 bases lay in between. CDR1 and CDR2 (germline): MNHNS, SASEGT. The DNA read from the CDR3 is TGTGCCAGCAGTGAATTAGGACAGTATAATTCACCC. It translates to CASSELGQYNSP. Given in full, the CDR3 is CASSELGQYNSPLHF.